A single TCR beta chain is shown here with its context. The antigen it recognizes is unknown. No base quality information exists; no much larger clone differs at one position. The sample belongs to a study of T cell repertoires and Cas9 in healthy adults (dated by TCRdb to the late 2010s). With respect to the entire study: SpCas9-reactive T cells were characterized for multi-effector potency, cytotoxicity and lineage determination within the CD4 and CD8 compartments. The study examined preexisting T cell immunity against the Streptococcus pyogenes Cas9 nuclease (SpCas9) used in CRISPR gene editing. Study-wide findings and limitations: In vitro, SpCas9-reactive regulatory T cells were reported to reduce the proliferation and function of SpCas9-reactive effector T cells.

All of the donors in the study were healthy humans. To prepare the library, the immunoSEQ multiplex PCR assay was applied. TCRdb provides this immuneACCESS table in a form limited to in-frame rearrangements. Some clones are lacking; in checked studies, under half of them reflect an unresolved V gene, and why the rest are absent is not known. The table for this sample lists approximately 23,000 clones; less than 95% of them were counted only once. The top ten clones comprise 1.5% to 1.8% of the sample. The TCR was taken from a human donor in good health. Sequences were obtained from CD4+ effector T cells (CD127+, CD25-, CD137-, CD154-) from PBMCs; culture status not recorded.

The CDR3 reads CASSLGVVVNTEAFF. The nucleotides read TGTGCCAGCTCACTGGGGGTGGTCGTGAACACTGAAGCTTTCTTT. Recombination linked TRBV18 to TRBJ1-1; D gene: possibly TRBD1, on 5 matching bases. The CDR1 and CDR2 encoded by the germline V gene are KGHSH and LQKENI. The germline ends are 12 bases apart after V is trimmed by 4 bases and J by 0 bases. The CDR3 numbers 15 residues from cysteine through phenylalanine. The sequence is cut down to CDR3 DNA, 45 bases in frame from base 1.